This TCR beta chain was identified in a study of early T cells in non-severe SARS-CoV-2 infection. General study points: Lookups in VDJdb leaned toward anti-spike CD8 responses and missed private and CD4 specificities.

Individual cDNA molecules were tagged with unique molecular identifiers. TCRdb called the 5' RACE reads again in MiXCR, with one record for every CDR3 protein. The sample consists of about 83,000 distinct CDR3 sequences, approximately 13% of them appearing once. This clonotype has just a few counts. Its antigen is not known. The CDR3 has 15 residues. Germline loops: CDR1 MNHNS, CDR2 SASEGT. The J segment lost 1 base and the V segment lost 6 bases, leaving 5 bases of the junction unmatched. Sequenced input: whole blood. The rearrangement links TRBV6-1 to TRBJ2-2; 7 nucleotides align to TRBD1. The receptor's source is an adult who was a healthcare worker with PCR-confirmed SARS-CoV-2 infection or an uninfected control (not recorded which). The CDR3 nucleotides read TGTGCCAGCAGAGAGGGGGCCCTGAACACCGGGGAGCTGTTTTTT. Its protein product is CASREGALNTGELFF.